The table lists the clone carrying this T cell receptor beta chain with a few counts. What it recognizes is unknown. This sample is drawn from a study of cytomegalovirus exposure and HLA in healthy donors. Broader study findings: Presence/absence analyses assumed roughly uniform sequencing depth across donors.

A multiplex PCR was run with 60 Vbeta primers and 13 Jbeta primers. The repertoire was sequenced with immunoSEQ multiplex PCR; TCRdb's copy has only in-frame clones and lacks some. The sample carries just over 200,000 clones, approximately 70% recorded once. The CDR3 is 16 residues long. V shed 0 bases and J shed 3 bases, with 12 bases lying between them. The V gene's germline CDR1 is MNHNY and CDR2 SVGAGI (reference sequence). This chain connects TRBV6-6 to TRBJ1-3; perhaps TRBD1 as D (5 bases). Sequencing input: PBMCs. The clonotype was recovered from a man aged 40-49 years in good health and CMV-seropositive. CDR3 amino acids: CASSYSTGGGGNTIYF. In DNA, the CDR3 is TGTGCCAGCAGTTACTCCACCGGGGGTGGTGGAAACACCATATATTTT.